This T cell receptor beta chain was obtained from a study of T-cell reconstitution after alpha-beta-depleted transplantation in children. Notes on this clonotype: Its antigen is still unknown.

Molecular barcoding with unique molecular identifiers was used for the TCRbeta library. TCRdb re-analysed the PCR reads in MiXCR, keeping a single row per CDR3 protein. This sample has some 550,000 distinct CDR3 sequences, with about 23% found just once. Findings of the study overall: After transplant, at about two months, alpha-beta T cells were reportedly derived from several hundred expanded graft clones. Newly produced T cells mostly provided counts and TCRbeta diversity after one year, as hyperexpanded clones declined.

Trimming removed 3 bases from V and 0 bases from J, with 11 bases in between. The CDR3 loop spans 15 amino acids. The sample in question was PBMCs, mostly from graft donor cells, obtained 360 days after TCRalphabeta/CD19-depleted stem cell transplant. This clonotype originated in a boy younger than two who had a stem cell transplant for acute myeloid leukemia, so the T cells may come from the graft donor. The gene calls are TRBV12-3 or TRBV12-4 and TRBJ1-1, with D perhaps TRBD1 (5 bases). The DNA of the CDR3 is TGTGCCAGCAGTTTTGGCGGGGGGGTGAACACTGAAGCTTTCTTT. This codes for CASSFGGGVNTEAFF.